This T cell receptor (beta chain) was captured in a study of control samples from healthy donors and cancer patients. The germline gives CDR1 SGHRS, CDR2 YFSETQ. Trimming stripped 2 bases from V and 5 bases from J, with 19 bases between. The CDR3 spans 16 residues. Libraries were prepared by immunoSEQ multiplex PCR; TCRdb keeps only in-frame clonotypes and omits some of them. The sample has more than 95,000 clones, roughly 93% seen once. J is TRBJ1-1 and V is TRBV5-1; no definite D call. The source material was blood. The sequence was collected from a man younger than 35 in good health. CDR3 bases: TGCGCCAGCAGCTTTGAGGGTCGAGTTACGTCGACTGAAGCTTTCTTT. Residues: CASSFEGRVTSTEAFF.